A single T cell receptor (beta chain) is shown here with its context. The antigen is undetermined. The sample belongs to a study of CXCR4 blockade with PD-1 therapy in pancreatic cancer. Study conclusions and caveats: Sequencing covered TCRbeta chains only, not alpha chains.

Clones were sequenced by immunoSEQ multiplex PCR, and TCRdb holds only the in-frame ones, with some missing. The sample carries fewer than 800 clones, around two fifths recorded once. This CDR3 has 16 residues. V shed 4 bases and J 2 bases; nucleotides not matched to a gene: 9. Germline assignment: CDR1 KGHSH and CDR2 LQKENI. This sequence originates from a human donor with pancreatic ductal adenocarcinoma. The sequenced sample consisted of tumor tissue. The chain joins TRBV18 to TRBJ2-5, with TRBD1 matching over 8 bases. The CDR3, as DNA: TGTGCCAGCTCACGGGGTCAGGGGGCGCTACAAGAGACCCAGTACTTC. This gives the protein CASSRGQGALQETQYF.